This T cell receptor (beta chain) was sequenced during a study of T cells in tuberculosis. Looking at the study overall: In South Africa, adults with active tuberculosis were compared with IGRA-negative and latently infected IGRA-positive adolescents.

Adolescents were screened for latent TB by skin test and IGRA. Study outcomes and limitations: GEM motif frequencies gave 70% accuracy; the GMM repertoire gave almost 90%. Shorter CDR3-alpha in active tuberculosis partly drove smaller distances.

The CDR3 consists of 13 residues. Trimming took 5 bases from V and 4 from J, leaving 11 bases between them. Germline assignment: CDR1 MDHEN and CDR2 SYDVKM. Notes on this clone: Antigen specificity is unknown.

The repertoire was sequenced with immunoSEQ multiplex PCR; TCRdb's copy has only in-frame clones and lacks some. The top ten clones hold about 3.8% of a sample with under 45,000 clones, around 95% of them seen once. The sample comprised PBMCs. The rearrangement joins TRBV28 to TRBJ1-1; D might be TRBD1 (5 bases). The clonotype comes from a donor aged 10-29 years with latent tuberculosis or without tuberculosis infection. The CDR3 bases are TGTGCCAGCAGTGCCCAAGGGGCCACTGAAGCTTTCTTT. Translating gives CASSAQGATEAFF.